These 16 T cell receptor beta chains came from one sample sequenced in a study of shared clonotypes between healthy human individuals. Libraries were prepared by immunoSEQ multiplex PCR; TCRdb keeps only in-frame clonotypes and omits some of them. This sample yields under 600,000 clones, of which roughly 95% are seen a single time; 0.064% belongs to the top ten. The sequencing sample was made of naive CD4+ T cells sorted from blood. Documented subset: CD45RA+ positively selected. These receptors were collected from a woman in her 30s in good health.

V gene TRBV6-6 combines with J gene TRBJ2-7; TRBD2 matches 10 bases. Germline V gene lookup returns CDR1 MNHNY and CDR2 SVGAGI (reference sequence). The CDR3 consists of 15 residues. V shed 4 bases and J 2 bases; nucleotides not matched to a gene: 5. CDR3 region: CASSWTSGLTYEQYF. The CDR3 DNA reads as TGTGCCAGCAGTTGGACTAGCGGCCTAACCTACGAGCAGTACTTC.

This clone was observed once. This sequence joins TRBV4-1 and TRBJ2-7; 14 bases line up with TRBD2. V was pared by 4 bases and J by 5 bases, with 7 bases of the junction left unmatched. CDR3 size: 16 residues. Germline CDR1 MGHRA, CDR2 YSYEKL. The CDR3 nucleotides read TGCGCCAGCAGCCGGGCGACTAGCGGGAGGGTCGACGAGCAGTACTTC. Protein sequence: CASSRATSGRVDEQYF.

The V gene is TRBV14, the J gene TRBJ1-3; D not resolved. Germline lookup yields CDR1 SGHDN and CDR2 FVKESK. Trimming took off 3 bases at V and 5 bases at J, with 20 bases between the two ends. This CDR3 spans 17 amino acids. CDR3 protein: CASSQRAGTDFRNTIYF. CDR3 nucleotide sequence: TGTGCCAGCAGCCAGAGGGCGGGAACCGATTTTAGAAACACCATATATTTT.

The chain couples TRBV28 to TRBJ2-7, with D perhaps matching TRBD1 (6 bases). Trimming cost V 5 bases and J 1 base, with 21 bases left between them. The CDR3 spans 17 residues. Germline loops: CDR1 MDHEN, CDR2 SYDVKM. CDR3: CASSPPVGAPTSYEQYF. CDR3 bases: TGTGCCAGCAGTCCTCCGGTGGGGGCCCCTACGTCCTACGAGCAGTACTTC.

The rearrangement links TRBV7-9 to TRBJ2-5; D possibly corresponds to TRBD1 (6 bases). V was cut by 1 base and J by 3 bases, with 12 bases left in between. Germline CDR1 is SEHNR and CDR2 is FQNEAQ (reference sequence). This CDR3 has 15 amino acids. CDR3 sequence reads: CASSLVGQGKETQYF. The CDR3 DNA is TGTGCCAGCAGCTTAGTCGGCCAGGGGAAAGAGACCCAGTACTTC. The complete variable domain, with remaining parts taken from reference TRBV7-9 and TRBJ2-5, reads DTGVSQNPRHKITKRGQNVTFRCDPISEHNRLYWYRQTLGQGPEFLTYFQNEAQLEKSRLLSDRFSAERPKGSFSTLEIQRTEQGDSAMYLCASSLVGQGKETQYFGPGTRLLVL.

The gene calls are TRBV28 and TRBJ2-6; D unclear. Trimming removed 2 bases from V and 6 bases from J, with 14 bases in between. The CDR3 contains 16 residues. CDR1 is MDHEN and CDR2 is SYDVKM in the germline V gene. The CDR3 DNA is TGTGCCAGCAGTTTACTGGGCAAGGTGGAGGCCAACGTCCTGACTTTC. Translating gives CASSLLGKVEANVLTF.

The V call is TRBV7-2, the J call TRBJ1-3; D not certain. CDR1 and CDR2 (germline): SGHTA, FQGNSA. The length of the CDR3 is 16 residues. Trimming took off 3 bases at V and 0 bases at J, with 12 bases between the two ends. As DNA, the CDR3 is TGTGCCAGCAGCTTCTATAAGGGCCGCTCTGGAAACACCATATATTTT. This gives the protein CASSFYKGRSGNTIYF.

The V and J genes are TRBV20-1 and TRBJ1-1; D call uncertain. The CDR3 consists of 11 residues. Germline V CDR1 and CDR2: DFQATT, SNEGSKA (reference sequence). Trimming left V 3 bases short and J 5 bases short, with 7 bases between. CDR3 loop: CSASVETEAFF. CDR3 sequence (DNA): TGCAGTGCTAGTGTGGAGACTGAAGCTTTCTTT.

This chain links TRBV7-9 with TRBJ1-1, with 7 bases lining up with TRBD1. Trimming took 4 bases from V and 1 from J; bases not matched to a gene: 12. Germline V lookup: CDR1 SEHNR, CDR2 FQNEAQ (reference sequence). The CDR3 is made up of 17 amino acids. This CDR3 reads CASSSPGQSTGNTEAFF. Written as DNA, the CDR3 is TGTGCCAGCAGCTCACCGGGACAGTCGACTGGGAACACTGAAGCTTTCTTT.

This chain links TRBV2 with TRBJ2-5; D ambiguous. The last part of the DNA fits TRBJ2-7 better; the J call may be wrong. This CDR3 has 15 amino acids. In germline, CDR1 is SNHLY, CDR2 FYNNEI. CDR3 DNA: TGTGCCAGCAGAACGAGCGCCTCTTTTGCCTACGAGCAGTACTTC. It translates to CASRTSASFAYEQYF.

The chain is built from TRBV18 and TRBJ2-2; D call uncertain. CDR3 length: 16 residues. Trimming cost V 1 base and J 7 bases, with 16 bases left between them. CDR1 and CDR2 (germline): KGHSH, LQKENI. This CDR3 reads CASSPLVSPSFGELFF. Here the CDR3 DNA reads TGTGCCAGCTCACCACTGGTTTCACCTTCGTTCGGGGAGCTGTTTTTT.

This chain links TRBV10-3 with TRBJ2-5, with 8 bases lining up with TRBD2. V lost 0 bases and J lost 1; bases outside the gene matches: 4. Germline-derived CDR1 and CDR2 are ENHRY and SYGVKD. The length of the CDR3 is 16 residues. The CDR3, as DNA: TGTGCCATCAGTGAGTCGGGGGGACTAGGCCAAGAGACCCAGTACTTC. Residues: CAISESGGLGQETQYF.

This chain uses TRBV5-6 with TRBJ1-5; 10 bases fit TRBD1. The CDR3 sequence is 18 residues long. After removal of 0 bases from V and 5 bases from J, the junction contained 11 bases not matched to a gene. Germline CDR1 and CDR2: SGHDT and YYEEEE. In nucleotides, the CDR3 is TGTGCCAGCAGCTTGGGGGGAATGGGGACAGGGGAAGATCAGCCCCAGCATTTT. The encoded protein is CASSLGGMGTGEDQPQHF.

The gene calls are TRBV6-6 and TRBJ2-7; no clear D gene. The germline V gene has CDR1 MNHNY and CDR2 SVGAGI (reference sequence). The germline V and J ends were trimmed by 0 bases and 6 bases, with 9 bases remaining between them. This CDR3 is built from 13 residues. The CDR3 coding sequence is TGTGCCAGCAGTTACTCTGTAGTAAGCGAGCAGTACTTC. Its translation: CASSYSVVSEQYF.

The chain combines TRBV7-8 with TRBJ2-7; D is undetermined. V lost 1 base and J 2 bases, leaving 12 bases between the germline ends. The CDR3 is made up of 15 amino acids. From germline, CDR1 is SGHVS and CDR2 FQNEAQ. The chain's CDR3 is CASSLVEVGTYEQYF. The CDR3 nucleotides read TGTGCCAGCAGCTTAGTAGAGGTGGGGACCTACGAGCAGTACTTC.

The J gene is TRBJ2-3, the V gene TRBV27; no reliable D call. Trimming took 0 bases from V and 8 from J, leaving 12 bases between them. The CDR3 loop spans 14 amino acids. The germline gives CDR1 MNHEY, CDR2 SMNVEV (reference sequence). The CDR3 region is CASSLSGLWSTQYF. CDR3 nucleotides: TGTGCCAGCAGTTTATCGGGGTTGTGGAGTACGCAGTATTTT.